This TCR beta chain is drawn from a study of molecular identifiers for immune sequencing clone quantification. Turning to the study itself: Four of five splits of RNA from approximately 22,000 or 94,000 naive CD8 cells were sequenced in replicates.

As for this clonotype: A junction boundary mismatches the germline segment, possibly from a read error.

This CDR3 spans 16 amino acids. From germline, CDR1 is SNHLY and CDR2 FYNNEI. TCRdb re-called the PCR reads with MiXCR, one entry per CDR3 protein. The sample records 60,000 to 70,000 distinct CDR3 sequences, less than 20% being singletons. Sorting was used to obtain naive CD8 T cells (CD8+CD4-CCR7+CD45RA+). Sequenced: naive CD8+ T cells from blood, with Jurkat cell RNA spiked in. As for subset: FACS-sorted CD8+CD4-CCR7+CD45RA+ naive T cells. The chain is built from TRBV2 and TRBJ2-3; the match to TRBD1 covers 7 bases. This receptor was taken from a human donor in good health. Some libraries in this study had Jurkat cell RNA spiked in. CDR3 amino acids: CASSEVDRVSTDTQCF. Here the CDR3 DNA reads TGTGCCAGCAGTGAAGTTGACAGGGTTAGCACGGATACGCAGTGTTTT.